One sample yielded the 23 T cell receptor beta chains listed below, sequenced in a study of post-analysis software for immune sequencing data. Study findings and constraints: TRBV segments more frequent in patients than in controls numbered a few and included TRBV5-6, TRBV5-1 and TRBV20-1.

These receptors have no identified antigens. Libraries were made from TCR beta cDNA, and they carried unique molecular identifiers. TCRdb passed the PCR reads through MiXCR, listing each CDR3 protein once. The data show under 650,000 distinct CDR3 sequences, 40% to 50% seen once. The sample consisted of blood. The receptor set was obtained from a girl aged 5-17 years with multiple sclerosis.

The chain employs TRBV6-2 or TRBV6-3 and TRBJ2-1; 11 nucleotides match TRBD2. CDR3 size: 18 residues. V lost 2 bases and J lost 2; bases outside the gene matches: 8. Germline V gene sequence: CDR1 MNHEY, CDR2 SVGEGT. CDR3 region: CASSYGTSGNPPYNEQFF. CDR3 in DNA: TGTGCCAGCAGTTACGGGACTAGCGGCAATCCTCCCTACAATGAGCAGTTCTTC.

The chain combines TRBV12-3 or TRBV12-4 with TRBJ2-3, with TRBD2 matching over 14 bases. V dropped 7 bases and J dropped 0; count of bases not matched to a gene: 6. The CDR3 contains 17 residues. The CDR3 loop is CASIRGTSGSSTDTQYF. The CDR3 nucleotides read TGTGCCAGCATCCGGGGGACTAGCGGGAGTAGCACAGATACGCAGTATTTT.

This clonotype was recorded once. The chain combines TRBV6-6 with TRBJ2-4, with a tentative D call TRBD1 (5 bases). Germline CDR1 MNHNY, CDR2 SVGAGI (reference sequence). The CDR3 runs 15 residues. The V and J ends lost 5 bases and 0 bases respectively, with 11 bases between them. The CDR3 loop reads CASSPQEIAKNIQYF. The CDR3 bases are TGTGCCAGCAGTCCACAGGAGATAGCCAAAAACATTCAGTACTTC.

CDR3 in DNA: TGCAGTGCGCTAGCGGGGCACTACAATGAGCAGTTCTTC. It is translated as CSALAGHYNEQFF. V usage is TRBV20-1 and J usage is TRBJ2-1; 9 bases fit TRBD2. In germline, CDR1 is DFQATT, CDR2 SNEGSKA (reference sequence). J lost 3 bases, V lost 6 bases, and 3 bases had no gene match. The CDR3 runs to 13 residues.

The V and J genes are TRBV11-3 and TRBJ2-1; perhaps TRBD2 as D (6 bases). V dropped 4 bases and J dropped 3 bases, with 16 bases sitting between them. Germline CDR1 and CDR2: SGHNT and YENEEA. The CDR3 has 16 amino acids. CDR3 coding DNA: TGTGCCAGCAGCTCCTATAGCGGCCGATACTACAATGAGCAGTTCTTC. It encodes CASSSYSGRYYNEQFF.

The V and J genes are TRBV4-1 and TRBJ1-5, with unresolved D. Trimming removed 4 bases at V and 6 bases at J, with 16 bases between. In germline, CDR1 is MGHRA, CDR2 YSYEKL. The CDR3 has 15 amino acids. This CDR3 reads CASSPGKASLQPQHF. CDR3 sequence (DNA): TGCGCCAGCAGCCCGGGGAAAGCAAGCCTTCAGCCCCAGCATTTT.

The rearrangement joins TRBV7-2 to TRBJ2-1; maybe TRBD1 (5 bases). Between the trimmed V and J ends, which lost 7 bases and 7 bases, there was a span of 14 bases. The CDR3 loop spans 13 amino acids. Germline-derived CDR1 and CDR2 are SGHTA and FQGNSA. CDR3 residues: CASKIGTGNEQFF. CDR3 sequence (DNA): TGTGCCAGCAAAATCGGAACAGGAAATGAGCAGTTCTTC.

Only a few counts were recorded for this clonotype. The chain is built from TRBV12-3 or TRBV12-4 and TRBJ2-5, with 7 positions matching TRBD1. The J call could be wrong; TRBJ2-7 is a better fit for the DNA end. The CDR3 extends over 14 amino acids. The CDR3 spells CASSLDRGYYEQYF. The CDR3 DNA sequence: TGTGCCAGCAGTTTAGACAGGGGCTATTACGAGCAGTACTTC.

This clonotype was seen more than once but under ten times. This chain joins TRBV29-1 and TRBJ2-3, with 12 bases lining up with TRBD2. The V gene end was trimmed by 3 bases and the J gene end by 0 bases; junction bases not matched to a gene: 1. This CDR3 is 15 amino acids long. Germline V gene sequence: CDR1 SQVTM, CDR2 ANQGSEA. This CDR3 is CSVDGTSGSTDTQYF. The CDR3 DNA sequence: TGCAGCGTTGACGGGACTAGCGGGAGCACAGATACGCAGTATTTT.

The J gene is TRBJ2-7, the V gene TRBV29-1; tentative D call: TRBD1 (5 bases). The CDR3 is 14 amino acids. V lost 4 bases, J lost 2 bases, and 15 bases lay in between. Germline CDR1 reads SQVTM; CDR2 reads ANQGSEA. The CDR3 region is CSVAPRQGPYEQYF. The CDR3 nucleotides read TGCAGCGTTGCCCCTCGTCAGGGCCCCTACGAGCAGTACTTC.

The chain recombines TRBV28 with TRBJ2-3, with D hard to call. The germline V gene has CDR1 MDHEN and CDR2 SYDVKM. The CDR3 runs 15 residues. Trimming stripped 4 bases from V and 8 bases from J, with 19 bases between. The CDR3 loop is CASSSTFVFSVTQYF. CDR3 DNA sequence: TGTGCCAGCAGTTCGACATTCGTTTTTTCAGTTACGCAGTATTTT.

DNA for the CDR3: TGCAGTGCTAGCCGACAGGAGAGCTCCTACAATGAGCAGTTCTTC. Amino acids: CSASRQESSYNEQFF. The chain couples TRBV20-1 to TRBJ2-1; D perhaps matches TRBD1 (6 bases). V was shortened by 3 bases and J by 0 bases, with 12 bases between the two germline ends. This CDR3 has 15 residues. Germline lookup yields CDR1 DFQATT and CDR2 SNEGSKA (reference sequence).

The chain recombines TRBV9 with TRBJ2-5; 10 bases line up with TRBD2. In germline, CDR1 is SGDLS, CDR2 YYNGEE. The CDR3 loop spans 16 amino acids. Trimming cost V 0 bases and J 2 bases; bases outside gene matches: 4. The DNA of the CDR3 is TGTGCCAGCAGCGTAGCAGCGGGGGGGAAACAAGAGACCCAGTACTTC. It yields the protein CASSVAAGGKQETQYF.

The chain couples TRBV6-1 to TRBJ2-7; maybe TRBD1 (5 bases). From germline, CDR1 is MNHNS and CDR2 SASEGT. With 3 bases removed from V and 3 bases from J, the gap between germline ends came to 18 bases. This CDR3 is 16 amino acids long. The CDR3 protein is CASSDEQALRGYEQYF. The DNA for the CDR3 is TGTGCCAGCAGTGACGAACAGGCCCTTAGGGGCTACGAGCAGTACTTC.

The V and J genes are TRBV12-3 or TRBV12-4 and TRBJ2-2; 15 nucleotides align to TRBD2. J lost 5 bases, V lost 5 bases, and 9 bases had no gene match. The CDR3 is 18 amino acids. CDR3 bases: TGTGCCAGCAGTCCCCGGACTAGCGGGGGGGCCGGGACCGGGGAGCTGTTTTTT. Its protein is CASSPRTSGGAGTGELFF.

The chain carries TRBV2 and TRBJ2-5, with D unclear. The CDR3 has 14 residues. Germline V gives CDR1 SNHLY, CDR2 FYNNEI. V lost 2 bases and J lost 2, with 9 bases in between. In DNA form, the CDR3 reads TGTGCCAGCAGTGAACAGTCAGGACAAGAGACCCAGTACTTC. Its translation: CASSEQSGQETQYF.

This chain joins TRBV12-3 or TRBV12-4 and TRBJ2-1, with 9 bases fitting TRBD1. The CDR3 contains 16 residues. V lost 7 bases and J lost 4; bases outside the gene matches: 11. Here the CDR3 DNA reads TGTGCCAGCAAGTCGTTGGGACAGGGCTTATACAATGAGCAGTTCTTC. This encodes CASKSLGQGLYNEQFF.

This clonotype has just a few counts. The chain employs TRBV20-1 and TRBJ1-2; D is perhaps TRBD1 (5 bases). Trimming took off 0 bases at V and 1 base at J, with 12 bases between the two ends. The CDR3 loop spans 15 amino acids. The germline V gene encodes CDR1 DFQATT and CDR2 SNEGSKA (reference sequence). The DNA of the CDR3 is TGCAGTGCTAGAGATAGCGCCAGGGTTAACTATGGCTACACCTTC. It codes for CSARDSARVNYGYTF.

This sequence joins TRBV7-8 and TRBJ2-3; possible D gene TRBD2, 6 bases. Germline CDR1 is SGHVS and CDR2 is FQNEAQ. The CDR3 contains 16 residues. With 5 bases removed from V and 7 bases from J, the gap between germline ends came to 22 bases. The CDR3: CASSLASVSRENTQYF. CDR3 nucleotides: TGTGCCAGCAGCCTTGCTAGCGTCTCCCGGGAGAATACGCAGTATTTT.

V and J are TRBV5-6 and TRBJ2-1, with TRBD2 matching over 12 bases. Per germline, CDR1 SGHDT and CDR2 YYEEEE. The CDR3 length is 19 residues. V shed 1 base and J 7 bases; nucleotides not matched to a gene: 15. CDR3 DNA sequence: TGTGCCAGCAGCTTGACTAGCGGGAGGCTTCGAAATTTTGATAATGAGCAGTTCTTC. The encoded protein is CASSLTSGRLRNFDNEQFF.

The V gene is TRBV20-1, the J gene TRBJ2-7, with D perhaps matching TRBD1 (6 bases). The CDR3 spans 14 residues. Trimming took off 1 base at V and 1 base at J, with 11 bases between the two ends. Germline V gives CDR1 DFQATT, CDR2 SNEGSKA (reference sequence). CDR3 in DNA: TGCAGTGCTAGAGTAAGGGGGAGATCCTACGAGCAGTACTTC. Protein: CSARVRGRSYEQYF.

This chain links TRBV7-9 with TRBJ2-1, with 11 bases matching TRBD2. The CDR3 sequence is 15 residues long. Germline trimming cut 4 bases from V and 8 bases from J; bases unmatched to any gene: 7. The germline CDR1 and CDR2 sequences are SEHNR and FQNEAQ (reference sequence). CDR3 protein: CASSSRTSGCDEQFF. The CDR3 bases are TGTGCCAGCAGCTCAAGGACTAGCGGGTGCGATGAGCAGTTCTTC.

V usage is TRBV5-1 and J usage is TRBJ2-7; a weak D match, TRBD1 (5 bases). Germline assignment: CDR1 SGHRS and CDR2 YFSETQ. V dropped 0 bases and J dropped 9 bases, with 19 bases sitting between them. CDR3 length: 15 amino acids. CDR3 amino acids: CASSLGLDIPSPQYF. For the CDR3, the DNA is TGCGCCAGCAGCTTGGGGTTGGACATTCCCTCCCCGCAGTACTTC.